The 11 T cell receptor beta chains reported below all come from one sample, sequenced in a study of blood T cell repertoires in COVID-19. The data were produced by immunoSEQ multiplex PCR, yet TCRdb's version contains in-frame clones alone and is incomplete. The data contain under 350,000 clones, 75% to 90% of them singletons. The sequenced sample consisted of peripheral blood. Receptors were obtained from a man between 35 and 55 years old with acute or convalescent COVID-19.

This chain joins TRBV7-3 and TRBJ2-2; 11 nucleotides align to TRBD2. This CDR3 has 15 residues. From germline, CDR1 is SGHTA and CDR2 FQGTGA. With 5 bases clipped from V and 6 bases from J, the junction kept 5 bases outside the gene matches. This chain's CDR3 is CASSRSGGAPGELFF. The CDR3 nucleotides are TGTGCCAGCAGCCGTAGCGGGGGGGCACCCGGGGAGCTGTTTTTT.

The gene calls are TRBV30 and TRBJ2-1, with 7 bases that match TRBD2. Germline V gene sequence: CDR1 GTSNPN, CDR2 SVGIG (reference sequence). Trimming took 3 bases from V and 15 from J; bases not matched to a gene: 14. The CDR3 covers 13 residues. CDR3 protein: CAWSPNLAADSFF. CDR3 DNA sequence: TGTGCCTGGAGCCCCAACCTAGCGGCGGACTCGTTCTTC.

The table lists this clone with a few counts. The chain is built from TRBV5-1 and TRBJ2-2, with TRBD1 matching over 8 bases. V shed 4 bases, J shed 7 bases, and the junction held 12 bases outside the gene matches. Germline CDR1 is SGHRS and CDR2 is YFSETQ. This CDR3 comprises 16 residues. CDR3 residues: CASSRDVQGAGGELFF. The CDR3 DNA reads TGCGCCAGCAGCCGCGATGTTCAGGGGGCTGGCGGGGAGCTGTTTTTT.

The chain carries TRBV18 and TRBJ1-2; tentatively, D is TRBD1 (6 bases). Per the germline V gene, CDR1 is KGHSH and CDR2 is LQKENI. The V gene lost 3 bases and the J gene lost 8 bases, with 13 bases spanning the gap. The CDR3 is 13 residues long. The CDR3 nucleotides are TGTGCCAGCTCACCGAGGACAGAAGGAGGCTACACCTTC. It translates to CASSPRTEGGYTF.

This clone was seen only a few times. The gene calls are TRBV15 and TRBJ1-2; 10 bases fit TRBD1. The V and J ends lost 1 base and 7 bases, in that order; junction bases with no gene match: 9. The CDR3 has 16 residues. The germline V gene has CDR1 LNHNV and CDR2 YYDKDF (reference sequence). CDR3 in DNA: TGTGCCACCAGCAGAGTAAGAGGACAGGGGGATCGTGGCTACACCTTC. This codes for CATSRVRGQGDRGYTF.

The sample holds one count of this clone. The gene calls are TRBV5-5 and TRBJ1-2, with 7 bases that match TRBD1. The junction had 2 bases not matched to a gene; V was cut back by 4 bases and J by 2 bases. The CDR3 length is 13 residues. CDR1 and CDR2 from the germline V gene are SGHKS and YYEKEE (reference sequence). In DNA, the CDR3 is TGTGCCAGCAGCCAGGGGGTCAACTATGGCTACACCTTC. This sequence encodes CASSQGVNYGYTF.

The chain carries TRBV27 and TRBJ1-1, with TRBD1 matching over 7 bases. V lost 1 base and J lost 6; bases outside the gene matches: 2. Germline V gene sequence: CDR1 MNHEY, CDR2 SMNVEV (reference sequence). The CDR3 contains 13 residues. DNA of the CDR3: TGTGCCAGCAGTTTATACAGGGGCGCTGAAGCTTTCTTT. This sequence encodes CASSLYRGAEAFF.

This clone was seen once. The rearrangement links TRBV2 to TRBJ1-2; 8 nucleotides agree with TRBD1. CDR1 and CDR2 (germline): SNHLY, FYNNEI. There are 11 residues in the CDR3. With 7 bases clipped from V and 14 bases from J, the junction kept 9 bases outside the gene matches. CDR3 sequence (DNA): TGTGCCAGCACCCGGGACAGGAGTCGGACCTTC. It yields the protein CASTRDRSRTF.

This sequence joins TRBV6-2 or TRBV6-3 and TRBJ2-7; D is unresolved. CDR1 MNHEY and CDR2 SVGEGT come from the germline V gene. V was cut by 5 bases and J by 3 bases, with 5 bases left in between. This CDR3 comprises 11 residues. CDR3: CASSVHYEQYF. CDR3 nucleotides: TGTGCCAGCAGTGTACACTACGAGCAGTACTTC.

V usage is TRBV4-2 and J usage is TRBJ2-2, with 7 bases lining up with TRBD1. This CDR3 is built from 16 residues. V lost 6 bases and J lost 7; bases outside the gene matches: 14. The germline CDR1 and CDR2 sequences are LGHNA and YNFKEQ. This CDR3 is CASRSLARQGDGELFF. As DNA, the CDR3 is TGTGCCAGCAGGTCTTTGGCGAGACAGGGTGACGGGGAGCTGTTTTTT.

The CDR3 DNA sequence: TGTGCCAGCAGTGGATCTGGGGCCGGGGGTGTCTACACCTTC. It is translated as CASSGSGAGGVYTF. The V and J genes are TRBV6-6 and TRBJ1-2; tentative D call: TRBD1 (5 bases). The V end was cut by 5 bases, the J end by 10 bases, with 20 bases between. There are 14 residues in the CDR3. CDR1 is MNHNY, CDR2 SVGAGI, per germline (reference sequence).